This entry lists 8 T cell receptor beta chains sequenced from one sample in a study of blood T cell repertoires in COVID-19. Libraries were prepared by immunoSEQ multiplex PCR; TCRdb keeps only in-frame clonotypes and omits some of them. The table shows about 130,000 clones, with 70% to 85% occurring only once. Material: peripheral blood. Receptors originate from a woman of 80 years or more with acute or convalescent COVID-19.

The chain links TRBV19 to TRBJ2-5; 7 bases agree with TRBD1. This CDR3 has 14 amino acids. Germline CDR1 is LNHDA and CDR2 is SQIVND (reference sequence). V shed 5 bases, J shed 5 bases, and the junction held 8 bases outside the gene matches. The CDR3 sequence: CASSSTGASETQYF. As DNA, the CDR3 is TGTGCCAGTAGTTCCACAGGGGCCAGCGAGACCCAGTACTTC.

The V gene is TRBV3-1 (or the pseudogene TRBV3-2), the J gene TRBJ2-7, with TRBD1 matching over 8 bases. Germline CDR1 LGHDT, CDR2 YNNKEL (reference sequence). Trimming removed 4 bases from V and 7 bases from J; junction bases left unmatched: 6. This CDR3 is 13 amino acids long. CDR3 residues: CASSPDRAGEQYF. The CDR3 bases are TGTGCCAGCAGCCCGGACAGGGCAGGTGAGCAGTACTTC.

V is TRBV3-1 (or the pseudogene TRBV3-2) and J is TRBJ1-2; 8 bases line up with TRBD1. V was clipped by 4 bases and J by 4 bases; unmatched bases: 5. The CDR3 is 14 amino acids. Per the germline V gene, CDR1 is LGHDT and CDR2 is YNNKEL (reference sequence). In nucleotides, the CDR3 is TGTGCCAGCAGCCTGAGCGGACAGGGCTATGGCTACACCTTC. This translates into CASSLSGQGYGYTF.

The chain combines TRBV19 with TRBJ2-3; 8 bases map to TRBD1. The CDR3 extends over 15 amino acids. V lost 6 bases and J lost 4; bases outside the gene matches: 9. CDR1 LNHDA and CDR2 SQIVND come from the germline V gene (reference sequence). The CDR3 loop is CASRMVGQGADTQYF. CDR3 nucleotide sequence: TGTGCCAGTAGGATGGTAGGACAGGGTGCAGATACGCAGTATTTT.

The chain couples TRBV5-1 to TRBJ2-2; 12 bases map to TRBD1. Losses at the gene ends were 0 bases for V and 6 bases for J; bases not matched to a gene: 3. CDR3 length equals 16 residues. Germline V gene data show CDR1 as SGHRS and CDR2 as YFSETQ. The CDR3 DNA reads as TGCGCCAGCAGCTTGGTAGGGACAGGGGGCTCCGGGGAGCTGTTTTTT. Encoded protein: CASSLVGTGGSGELFF.

The chain is built from TRBV5-1 and TRBJ1-2; the D is unclear. Trimming removed 4 bases from V and 4 bases from J, with 17 bases in between. The CDR3 is made up of 15 amino acids. Germline values: CDR1 SGHRS, CDR2 YFSETQ. Here the CDR3 reads CASSPLISLGYGYTF. For the CDR3, the DNA is TGCGCCAGCAGCCCCCTAATCAGCCTAGGCTATGGCTACACCTTC.

V and J are TRBV11-2 and TRBJ2-1; weak D call: TRBD2 (6 bases). The CDR3 consists of 13 residues. Germline V gene sequence: CDR1 SGHAT, CDR2 FQNNGV. Trimming cost V 3 bases and J 8 bases, with 11 bases left between them. CDR3 amino acids: CASSFRGSYEQFF. CDR3 nucleotide sequence: TGTGCCAGCAGCTTCCGGGGGAGTTATGAGCAGTTCTTC.

The rearrangement links TRBV7-7 to TRBJ2-7; no firm D call. Trimming cost V 1 base and J 0 bases, with 7 bases left between them. Germline CDR1 and CDR2: SSHAT and FNYEAQ (reference sequence). The CDR3 is 14 residues long. CDR3 DNA sequence: TGTGCCAGCAGCTTAGGTCCGAGCTCCTACGAGCAGTACTTC. Its translation: CASSLGPSSYEQYF.